The rows below give T cell receptor beta chains drawn from one sample of a study of radiotherapy plus CTLA-4 blockade in lung cancer. Repertoires were generated with immunoSEQ multiplex PCR, while TCRdb's copy carries only in-frame clones and drops some. The sample consists of 15,000 to 20,000 clones, about 83% of them appearing once. The input for sequencing was peripheral blood, taken from a patient treated with radiotherapy plus ipilimumab. The origin of the receptors is a human donor with non-small cell lung cancer whose response to radiotherapy plus ipilimumab could not be evaluated. Both conserved end residues are trimmed from each CDR3. Each record gives: V gene, clone size, CDR3 protein. Part of the rows lack a size; the others show once, few, many or a class for expanded clones.

v_call: TRBV28
clone_size: .
cdr3_aa: ASSSSGLSDPTNEKLF

v_call: TRBV7-9
clone_size: .
cdr3_aa: ASSGRGLGEKLF

v_call: TRBV5-4
clone_size: .
cdr3_aa: ASSLGLVAAYNEQF

v_call: TRBV7-3
clone_size: .
cdr3_aa: ASSFGGPGKNIQY

v_call: TRBV4-3
clone_size: .
cdr3_aa: ASSQRGQGTEAF

v_call: TRBV10-3
clone_size: .
cdr3_aa: AISKKDTQY

v_call: TRBV28
clone_size: .
cdr3_aa: ASSPLALWETQY

v_call: TRBV10-1
clone_size: .
cdr3_aa: ASSPGLGTGELF

v_call: TRBV4-1
clone_size: few
cdr3_aa: ASSQGHGEANYGYT

v_call: TRBV4-2
clone_size: .
cdr3_aa: ASSQDQKGGAKF

v_call: TRBV5-1
clone_size: .
cdr3_aa: ASSWGQGGTDTQY

v_call: TRBV5-4
clone_size: .
cdr3_aa: ASSFVSGGELF